These 18 T cell receptor beta chains share one sample of origin, sequenced in a study of OX40 agonist ivuxolimab in advanced cancers. Libraries were made using the immunoSEQ multiplex PCR assay. TCRdb stores this immuneACCESS table with in-frame sequences only. Part of the clones is absent; in the studies checked, under half of the shortfall reflects unresolved V genes, and no reason is known for the rest. The table for this sample lists roughly 19,000 clones; about 83% of them were counted only once. Together, the top ten hold roughly 11% of the sample. The source was CD4+ or CD8+ T cells sorted from blood, collected in a trial of the OX40 agonist ivuxolimab. All receptors come from an adult with an advanced solid tumor such as melanoma, head and neck, liver or kidney cancer.

Relative to its sample, this clone is large. The V gene is TRBV29-1, the J gene TRBJ2-3, with TRBD2 as a possible D gene (7 bases). The germline gives CDR1 SQVTM, CDR2 ANQGSEA. The ends were cut back, 1 base at V and 3 bases at J, with 17 bases in the middle. There are 16 residues in the CDR3. The DNA for the CDR3 is TGCAGCGTTGAAGCCCATGGGGGGCGGGAGACAGATACGCAGTATTTT. Translating it yields CSVEAHGGRETDTQYF.

The chain is built from TRBV11-1 and TRBJ2-7; the D call may be TRBD1 or TRBD2 (5 bases each). The CDR3 runs 12 residues. Germline loops: CDR1 SGHAT, CDR2 FQDESV (reference sequence). V shed 6 bases and J shed 3 bases, with 9 bases lying between them. The CDR3 spells CASRGDHYEQYF. CDR3 DNA: TGTGCCAGCAGGGGGGACCACTACGAGCAGTACTTC.

The chain is built from TRBV15 and TRBJ2-2, with TRBD2 identical over 8 bases. The CDR3 is 19 residues long. The V gene's germline CDR1 is LNHNV and CDR2 YYDKDF (reference sequence). V shed 1 base and J 7 bases; nucleotides not matched to a gene: 17. CDR3 DNA: TGTGCCACCAGCAGAGGATGGGGGCGACGGGAGGGCAATGGCGGGGAGCTGTTTTTT. Translated, it gives CATSRGWGRREGNGGELFF.

V gene TRBV5-4 combines with J gene TRBJ2-5, with TRBD2 matching over 12 bases. The DNA end favors TRBJ2-7, so the J call may be wrong. This CDR3 has 15 residues. Germline CDR1 reads SGHNT; CDR2 reads YYREEE (reference sequence). CDR3 protein: CASSLLTSGRYEQYF. For the CDR3, the DNA is TGTGCCAGCAGCCTCCTGACTAGCGGGAGATACGAGCAGTACTTC.

The chain carries TRBV4-2 and TRBJ1-2, with TRBD1 matching over 7 bases. With V trimmed by 0 bases and J by 5 bases, 15 bases remained unmatched. This CDR3 contains 18 residues. CDR1 LGHNA and CDR2 YNFKEQ come from the germline V gene. The DNA of the CDR3 is TGTGCCAGCAGCCAAGATATCGGACAGGCAGACGGAGGGTATGGCTACACCTTC. This encodes CASSQDIGQADGGYGYTF.

This clone appeared a single time. This chain joins TRBV30 and TRBJ2-7; D is possibly TRBD1 (5 bases). Looked up from germline, CDR1 is GTSNPN and CDR2 is SVGIG (reference sequence). V lost 3 bases, J lost 0 bases, and 9 bases lay in between. This CDR3 contains 13 residues. CDR3 in DNA: TGTGCCTGGAGAGGGGAAAGCTCCTACGAGCAGTACTTC. This translates into CAWRGESSYEQYF. Based on the CDR3 plus reference TRBV30 and TRBJ2-7, the full variable domain is SQTIHQWPATLVQPVGSPLSLECTVEGTSNPNLYWYRQAAGRGLQLLFYSVGIGQISSEVPQNLSASRPQDRQFILSSKKLLLSDSGFYLCAWRGESSYEQYFGPGTRLTVT.

This chain uses TRBV5-6 with TRBJ2-5; D might be TRBD1 (6 bases). The J call may not be correct, given that the DNA end is closer to TRBJ2-7. The CDR3 runs to 13 residues. CDR1 SGHDT and CDR2 YYEEEE come from the germline V gene. The CDR3 protein is CASSSTGYYEQYF. CDR3 nucleotides: TGTGCCAGCAGCTCAACAGGGTACTACGAGCAGTACTTC.

This clone showed up just a few times. CDR3 protein: CASSLQQGGDEQFF. CDR3 in DNA: TGTGCCAGCAGTTTACAGCAAGGGGGCGATGAGCAGTTCTTC. The V call is TRBV27, the J call TRBJ2-1; 7 nucleotides line up with TRBD1. This CDR3 region has 14 residues. V lost 2 bases, J lost 8 bases, and 6 bases stayed unmatched. The germline CDR1 and CDR2 sequences are MNHEY and SMNVEV (reference sequence).

The V call is TRBV27, the J call TRBJ2-7; 14 bases map to TRBD2. This CDR3 comprises 15 residues. The V and J ends lost 6 bases and 6 bases, in that order; junction bases with no gene match: 7. The germline gives CDR1 MNHEY, CDR2 SMNVEV (reference sequence). The CDR3 nucleotides are TGTGCCAGCAGCCGGGGACTAGCGGGAGTCGGCGAGCAGTACTTC. Its translation: CASSRGLAGVGEQYF.

This clone was seen just once. The chain carries TRBV10-1 and TRBJ1-1; 8 bases align to TRBD1. J gave up 7 bases and V 5 bases, and 12 bases lay outside the gene matches. The germline V gene has CDR1 WNHNN and CDR2 SYGVQD (reference sequence). The CDR3 is 15 residues long. The CDR3 DNA follows: TGCGCCAGCAGTAAAAACAGGGGGTCGGCAAATGAAGCTTTCTTT. It codes for CASSKNRGSANEAFF.

The chain employs TRBV9 and TRBJ2-5; the D call may be TRBD1 or TRBD2 (5 bases each). This CDR3 region has 11 residues. Germline lookup yields CDR1 SGDLS and CDR2 YYNGEE. The germline V and J ends were trimmed by 3 bases and 9 bases, with 9 bases remaining between them. CDR3 in amino acids: CASSAGASQYF. CDR3 nucleotides: TGTGCCAGCAGCGCCGGGGCCTCCCAGTACTTC.

The V gene is TRBV2, the J gene TRBJ1-5; D perhaps matches TRBD1 (5 bases). CDR3 size: 14 residues. The germline V gene encodes CDR1 SNHLY and CDR2 FYNNEI. The V and J ends lost 4 bases and 7 bases respectively, with 14 bases between them. Here the CDR3 reads CASSGEGRGQPQHF. The CDR3 coding sequence is TGTGCCAGCAGTGGTGAGGGACGCGGCCAGCCCCAGCATTTT.

The chain employs TRBV27 and TRBJ1-5; D not certain. The CDR3 totals 14 residues. Trimming cost V 3 bases and J 6 bases, with 12 bases left between them. CDR1 is MNHEY and CDR2 is SMNVEV in the germline V gene (reference sequence). In nucleotides, the CDR3 is TGTGCCAGCAGTTTGGTCGGTTTGGGTCAGCCCCAGCATTTT. As protein: CASSLVGLGQPQHF.

To note about this clone: At the DNA level, this CDR3 is encoded by other sequences in the same sample as well. The rearrangement joins TRBV11-2 to TRBJ1-1; no reliable D call. Germline V lookup: CDR1 SGHAT, CDR2 FQNNGV. This CDR3 has 14 amino acids. Trimming took 0 bases from V and 0 from J, leaving 5 bases between them. CDR3 residues: CASSLEGMNTEAFF. Here the CDR3 DNA reads TGTGCCAGCAGCTTAGAAGGAATGAACACTGAAGCTTTCTTT.

The chain has TRBV9 and TRBJ1-1; D gene ambiguous. Per germline, CDR1 SGDLS and CDR2 YYNGEE. The CDR3 contains 12 residues. V shed 0 bases and J shed 6 bases, with 6 bases lying between them. In DNA, the CDR3 is TGTGCCAGCAGCGTAGGAACAGCTGAAGCTTTCTTT. As protein: CASSVGTAEAFF.

V and J are TRBV14 and TRBJ2-7, with 10 bases that match TRBD2. Looked up from germline, CDR1 is SGHDN and CDR2 is FVKESK. Trimming cost V 2 bases and J 2 bases; bases outside gene matches: 3. The CDR3 totals 15 residues. CDR3 in DNA: TGTGCCAGCAGCCAACGGACTAGCGGACCCTACGAGCAGTACTTC. Translating it yields CASSQRTSGPYEQYF. The full variable domain, its missing parts supplied by reference TRBV14 and TRBJ2-7, is EAGVTQFPSHSVIEKGQTVTLRCDPISGHDNLYWYRRVMGKEIKFLLHFVKESKQDESGMPNNRFLAERTGGTYSTLKVQPAELEDSGVYFCASSQRTSGPYEQYFGPGTRLTVT.

This chain links TRBV4-1 with TRBJ2-7; 8 nucleotides line up with TRBD2. The germline gives CDR1 MGHRA, CDR2 YSYEKL. CDR3 length equals 14 residues. V was pared by 4 bases and J by 7 bases, with 9 bases of the junction left unmatched. The CDR3 coding sequence is TGCGCCAGCAGCCCGCGGACTAGCTTAGGGGAGCAGTACTTC. This encodes CASSPRTSLGEQYF.

V is TRBV27 and J is TRBJ1-5, with 7 bases identical to TRBD1. V lost 3 bases, J lost 3 bases, and 2 bases stayed unmatched. CDR1 and CDR2 from the germline V gene are MNHEY and SMNVEV (reference sequence). This CDR3 is built from 14 residues. The CDR3 DNA reads as TGTGCCAGCAGTTTTGACAGGGACAATCAGCCCCAGCATTTT. Its translation: CASSFDRDNQPQHF.